Sequencing of this T cell receptor beta chain was carried out in a study of blood T cells in healthy people across ages. The CDR3 runs to 16 residues. Germline CDR1 reads SGHRS; CDR2 reads YFSETQ. Trimming shortened V by 0 bases and J by 2 bases, and 14 bases separated the two germline ends. Only a few counts were recorded for this clonotype. Its antigen is currently unknown. General observations from the study: The recorded TCR beta diversity per million T cells decreased in a roughly linear manner with age.

For the second PCR, which ran for roughly 6 to 11 cycles, a sample-barcoded 5' primer and a J-beta primer mix were used. Every molecule of cDNA carried a tag from a template-switch adaptor with 12 random nucleotides. TCRdb analysed the 5' RACE reads with MiXCR anew, one entry per CDR3 protein. The table has hundreds of thousands of distinct CDR3 sequences, about 61% seen once; the top ten hold roughly 24%. Every donor provided roughly 10 milliliters of peripheral blood. The clonotype was recovered from a man aged 40-49 years in good health. Material: blood. V and J are TRBV5-1 and TRBJ2-5; D is unresolved. This CDR3 is CASSLVPGGRQETQYF. DNA of the CDR3: TGCGCCAGCAGCTTGGTTCCGGGCGGTCGACAAGAGACCCAGTACTTC.